In this sample, the clone carrying this TCR beta chain turned up a few times. Construction of the TCRbeta library involved unique molecular identifiers. TCRdb redid the calling of the PCR reads with MiXCR, one entry per CDR3 protein. The table lists roughly 610,000 distinct CDR3 sequences, roughly a tenth of them singletons. The data were obtained in a study of T-cell reconstitution after alpha-beta-depleted transplantation in children. The CDR3 spans 15 residues. The germline gives CDR1 GTSNPN, CDR2 SVGIG (reference sequence). The V segment lost 0 bases and the J segment 5 bases; nucleotides outside the gene matches: 8.

This TCR was recovered from a human donor who donated a stem cell graft to a child with acute myeloid leukemia. The chain recombines TRBV30 with TRBJ2-3, with 7 bases fitting TRBD2. The sample was PBMCs from the stem cell graft donor, taken from the stem cell graft. In nucleotides, the CDR3 is TGTGCCTGGAGTGTTCCTAGCGGAGGGGTAGATACGCAGTATTTT. Amino acids: CAWSVPSGGVDTQYF.